These T cell receptor beta chains were read from a single sample in a study of shared clonotypes between healthy human individuals. Some clones are missing from TCRdb's copy, which holds only in-frame ones; the method was immunoSEQ multiplex PCR. The table has 2,100,000 or so clones, almost 96% seen once. Sample: naive CD4+ T cells sorted from blood. Receptor source: a man between 18 and 29 years old in good health. Each CDR3 is given with its conserved first and last residue. D genes are given only for firm matches. Rows give clone size only sometimes, using once, few, many, or a class for an expanded clone.

j_call clone_size v_call d_call cdr3_aa cdr3_nt
TRBJ1-1 - TRBV19 TRBD1 CASQGGWGKNTEAFF TGTGCCAGTCAAGGGGGCTGGGGAAAGAACACTGAAGCTTTCTTT
TRBJ1-2 - TRBV15 - CATSRAGTPPYYGYTF TGTGCCACCAGCAGAGCGGGGACACCACCTTATTATGGCTACACCTTC
TRBJ1-1 - TRBV30 - CAWSPPGRGPFEAFF TGTGCCTGGAGTCCCCCGGGCAGGGGCCCTTTTGAAGCTTTCTTT
TRBJ2-3 - TRBV19 - CASSIRSAEDPDTQYF TGTGCCAGTAGTATCAGGTCGGCTGAAGATCCAGATACGCAGTATTTT
TRBJ1-1 - TRBV6-4 - CASSDSGRRVRANTEAFF TGTGCCAGCAGTGACTCGGGTAGGCGTGTCCGGGCCAACACTGAAGCTTTCTTT
TRBJ2-7 few TRBV2 TRBD1 CASSPPGQGSYEQYF TGTGCCAGCAGCCCTCCGGGACAGGGATCCTACGAGCAGTACTTC
TRBJ2-2 - TRBV7-9 - CASSYGINTGELFF TGTGCCAGCAGCTATGGGATTAACACCGGGGAGCTGTTTTTT
TRBJ2-5 once TRBV5-1 TRBD2 CASSLSPLTKTSGRQETQYF TGCGCCAGCAGCTTGTCCCCGCTAACGAAGACTAGCGGGAGACAAGAGACCCAGTACTTC
TRBJ2-5 - TRBV6-1 TRBD2 CASSVGEGWETQYF TGTGCCAGCAGTGTGGGGGAGGGATGGGAGACCCAGTACTTC
TRBJ1-5 - TRBV30 - CAWICWGGRGVNQPQHF TGTGCCTGGATTTGTTGGGGGGGCAGGGGAGTCAATCAGCCCCAGCATTTT
TRBJ2-7 - TRBV11-2 - CASSLYGGPYEQYF TGTGCCAGCAGCTTATACGGGGGACCCTACGAGCAGTACTTC
TRBJ1-4 - TRBV10-3 - CAISEGGGGEKLFF TGTGCCATCAGTGAGGGAGGAGGGGGAGAAAAACTGTTTTTT
TRBJ2-4 - TRBV25-1 - CASSEFKGAKNIQYF TGTGCCAGCAGTGAATTTAAGGGAGCCAAAAACATTCAGTACTTC
TRBJ1-5 - TRBV7-2 - CASSGVSNQPQHF TGTGCCAGCAGCGGGGTCAGCAATCAGCCCCAGCATTTT
TRBJ1-5 - TRBV21-1 - CASSKEGCQPQHF TGTGCCAGCAGCAAAGAGGGGTGTCAGCCCCAGCATTTT
TRBJ2-1 - TRBV5-1 TRBD2 CASSLSLAGGHSEQFF TGCGCCAGCAGCCTCTCACTAGCGGGGGGGCACAGTGAGCAGTTCTTC
TRBJ1-2 - TRBV19 - CASSIERGPSYGYTF TGTGCCAGTAGTATAGAGCGAGGACCGTCCTATGGCTACACCTTC
TRBJ1-2 few TRBV19 - CASSPAALGHSNYGYTF TGTGCCAGTAGTCCCGCCGCCCTCGGACACTCGAACTATGGCTACACCTTC
TRBJ1-1 few TRBV6-6 - CASSYQGNTEAFF TGTGCCAGCAGTTATCAGGGGAACACTGAAGCTTTCTTT
TRBJ1-2 - TRBV10-3 TRBD1 CAISDLVRDSYGYTF TGTGCCATCAGTGATCTAGTGAGGGACAGCTATGGCTACACCTTC
TRBJ2-3 - TRBV11-1 TRBD2 CASSLAGGNTQYF TGTGCCAGCAGCCTGGCGGGGGGAAATACGCAGTATTTT
TRBJ2-5 - TRBV15 TRBD2 CATSSIVALAGGSRGTQYF TGTGCCACCAGCTCAATTGTGGCCCTAGCGGGAGGGAGCAGGGGGACCCAGTACTTC
TRBJ2-4 - TRBV10-2 TRBD2 CASSESTSGTHIQYF TGCGCCAGCAGTGAGTCGACTAGCGGGACACACATTCAGTACTTC
TRBJ2-1 - TRBV6-5 - CASSYRTPYNEQFF TGTGCCAGCAGTTACCGGACTCCCTACAATGAGCAGTTCTTC
TRBJ2-1 - TRBV5-4 TRBD2 CASSWGLAGEGNEQFF TGTGCCAGCAGCTGGGGACTAGCGGGAGAGGGGAATGAGCAGTTCTTC
TRBJ2-1 - TRBV28 - CASGGASSYNEQFF TGTGCCAGTGGCGGGGCGAGCTCCTACAATGAGCAGTTCTTC
TRBJ1-2 - TRBV6-6 - CAGQTANYGYTF TGTGCCGGACAGACAGCTAACTATGGCTACACCTTC
TRBJ1-6 - TRBV6-5 TRBD1 CASRDRGTGNSPLHF TGTGCCAGCAGGGACAGGGGGACGGGGAATTCACCCCTCCACTTT
TRBJ2-5 - TRBV9 - CASSVGVKETQYF TGTGCCAGCAGCGTAGGAGTTAAAGAGACCCAGTACTTC